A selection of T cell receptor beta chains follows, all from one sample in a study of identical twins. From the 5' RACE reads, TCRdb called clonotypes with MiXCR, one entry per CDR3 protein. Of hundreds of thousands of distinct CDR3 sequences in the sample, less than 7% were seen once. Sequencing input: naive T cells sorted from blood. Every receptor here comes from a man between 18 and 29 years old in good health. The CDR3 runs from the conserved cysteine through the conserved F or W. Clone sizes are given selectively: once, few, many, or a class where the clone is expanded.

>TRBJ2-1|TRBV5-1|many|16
CASSLAGTSGDNEQFF
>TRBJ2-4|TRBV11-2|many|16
CASSLDRGLGKNIQYF
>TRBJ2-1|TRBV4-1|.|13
CASSLHYGGEQFF
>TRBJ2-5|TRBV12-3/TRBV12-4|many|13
CASSSRGLETQYF
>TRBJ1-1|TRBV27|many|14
CASSLGTWGTEAFF
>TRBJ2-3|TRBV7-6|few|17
CASSPLSGPRNTDTQYF
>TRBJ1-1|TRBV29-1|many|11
CSVGGGNEAFF
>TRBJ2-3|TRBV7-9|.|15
CASSLWELVTDTQYF
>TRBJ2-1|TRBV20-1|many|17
CSASYGTGGFSYNEQFF
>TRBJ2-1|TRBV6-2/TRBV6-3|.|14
CASSYPYSSSEQFF
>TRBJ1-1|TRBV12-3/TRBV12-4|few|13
CASRPTGGTEAFF
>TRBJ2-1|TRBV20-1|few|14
CSASSRLVNNEQFF
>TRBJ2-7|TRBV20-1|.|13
CSARMPSHYEQYF
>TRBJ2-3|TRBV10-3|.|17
CAISAGSGRSSTDTQYF
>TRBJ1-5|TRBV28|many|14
CASSLSSSNQPQHF
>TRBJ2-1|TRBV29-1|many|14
CSVVSRDLYNEQFF